The 5 T cell receptor beta chains below all came from one sample that was sequenced in a study of human T cells and chemical hapten exposure. TCRdb reanalysed the RACE reads using MiXCR and keeps one entry per CDR3 protein. In the table there are about 90,000 distinct CDR3 sequences, about a tenth of which are singletons. Time point indicated: patch test 3, about 24 weeks after DPC sensitization. Treatment of the sample: therapeutic diphenylcyclopropenone sensitization with weekly scalp DPC. The sequences come from whole blood, collected in connection with sensitization to the hapten diphenylcyclopropenone (DPC). These receptors were obtained from a woman in her thirties with alopecia areata. Some clones in this sample may be carry-over from other donors' samples.

As concerns this clonotype: A junction boundary mismatches the germline segment, possibly from a read error. The chain joins TRBV28 to TRBJ1-5; no clear D gene. The CDR3 is made up of 12 amino acids. Germline V lookup: CDR1 MDHEN, CDR2 SYDVKM. CDR3 nucleotide sequence: TGTGCCAGCTGTTTTAGCAATCAGCCCCAGCATTTT. Amino acids: CASCFSNQPQHF.

This clonotype was recorded at least ten times. This chain joins TRBV7-6 and TRBJ1-4; D gene unclear. With 5 bases removed from V and 6 bases from J, the gap between germline ends came to 7 bases. The CDR3 sequence is 12 residues long. Germline assignment: CDR1 SGHVS and CDR2 FNYEAQ. This CDR3 reads CASSPVDEKLFF. DNA for the CDR3: TGTGCCAGCAGCCCAGTGGATGAAAAACTGTTTTTT.

The V and J genes are TRBV4-3 and TRBJ2-5; 8 nucleotides agree with TRBD2. The CDR3 totals 19 residues. CDR1 is LGHNA and CDR2 is YSLEER in the germline V gene. V gave up 1 base and J gave up 2 bases; unmatched junction bases: 15. This CDR3 reads CASSQAPWRAGVKQETQYF. In nucleotides, the CDR3 is TGCGCCAGCAGCCAAGCTCCCTGGCGAGCGGGAGTAAAGCAAGAGACCCAGTACTTC.

The V call is TRBV20-1, the J call TRBJ2-7, with 7 bases fitting TRBD1. This CDR3 is built from 14 residues. V lost 5 bases, J lost 3 bases, and 10 bases stayed unmatched. The germline V gene encodes CDR1 DFQATT and CDR2 SNEGSKA (reference sequence). In DNA, the CDR3 is TGCAGTGCTGATAGACCAGGGGGAGTCTACGAGCAGTACGTC. Translating it yields CSADRPGGVYEQYV.

The J gene is TRBJ1-1, the V gene TRBV19, with TRBD1 identical over 8 bases. The V segment lost 6 bases and the J segment 4 bases; nucleotides outside the gene matches: 7. The CDR3 runs 14 residues. CDR1 is LNHDA and CDR2 is SQIVND in the germline V gene (reference sequence). The CDR3, as DNA: TGTGCCAGTAGCTCCCGACAGGGGATCACTGAAGCTTTCTTT. The encoded protein is CASSSRQGITEAFF.